The 30 T cell receptor beta chains listed next were all sequenced from one sample in a study of T cell repertoires in cytomegalovirus infection. One entry per CDR3 protein, called by TCRdb with MiXCR from the reads. The repertoire consists of approximately 500,000 distinct CDR3 sequences, with approximately 17% occurring once and the leading ten covering roughly a quarter. Input material: CD8+ T cells from PBMCs. The receptor source for this set is a human donor in good health (CMV status not recorded). Some clones in this sample may be carry-over from other donors' samples.

The V gene is TRBV5-6, the J gene TRBJ1-5; weak D call: TRBD1 (5 bases). CDR3 length: 13 residues. Germline-derived CDR1 and CDR2 are SGHDT and YYEEEE. The ends were cut back, 4 bases at V and 3 bases at J, with 8 bases in the middle. Written as DNA, the CDR3 is TGTGCCAGCAGCGGGGGGATCAATCAGCCCCAGCATTTT. It is translated as CASSGGINQPQHF.

Only a few counts were recorded for this clonotype. V gene TRBV27 combines with J gene TRBJ2-3; 9 nucleotides agree with TRBD1. This CDR3 is 14 amino acids long. Germline lookup yields CDR1 MNHEY and CDR2 SMNVEV (reference sequence). The V gene end was trimmed by 5 bases and the J gene end by 8 bases; junction bases not matched to a gene: 8. For the CDR3, the DNA is TGTGCCAGCAGTACGAGGACAGGGGTGGGTACGCAGTATTTT. This sequence encodes CASSTRTGVGTQYF.

This clonotype was counted between two and nine times. The gene calls are TRBV28 and TRBJ1-4; TRBD1 is a possible D gene (6 bases). Trimming removed 3 bases at V and 5 bases at J, with 13 bases between. The CDR3 totals 15 residues. Germline loops: CDR1 MDHEN, CDR2 SYDVKM. The CDR3 here is CASSFPTGRNEKLFF. The CDR3 nucleotides are TGTGCCAGCAGTTTCCCCACAGGGAGAAATGAAAAACTGTTTTTT.

This clonotype came up a few times. The chain couples TRBV15 to TRBJ2-1; 8 positions match TRBD1. The germline CDR1 and CDR2 sequences are LNHNV and YYDKDF (reference sequence). Trimming took 0 bases from V and 9 from J; bases not matched to a gene: 10. The CDR3 consists of 16 residues. CDR3 in DNA: TGTGCCACCAGCAGAGATAGGCAGGGGGCATTGGGTGAGCAGTTCTTC. Translation: CATSRDRQGALGEQFF. Full variable domain (outside the CDR3, taken from reference TRBV15 and TRBJ2-1): DAMVIQNPRYQVTQFGKPVTLSCSQTLNHNVMYWYQQKSSQAPKLLFHYYDKDFNNEADTPDNFQSRRPNTSFCFLDIRSPGLGDTAMYLCATSRDRQGALGEQFFGPGTRLTVL.

This clonotype came up many times. This chain links TRBV7-8 with TRBJ1-1; no clear D gene. Germline lookup yields CDR1 SGHVS and CDR2 FQNEAQ. Trimming took off 4 bases at V and 2 bases at J, with 8 bases between the two ends. The CDR3 contains 13 residues. The CDR3 region is CASSSYVNTEAFF. The CDR3 bases are TGTGCCAGCAGCTCCTACGTTAACACTGAAGCTTTCTTT. Full variable domain (outside the CDR3, taken from reference TRBV7-8 and TRBJ1-1): GAGVSQSPRYKVAKRGQDVALRCDPISGHVSLFWYQQALGQGPEFLTYFQNEAQLDKSGLPSDRFFAERPEGSVSTLKIQRTQQEDSAVYLCASSSYVNTEAFFGQGTRLTVV.

In this sample, this clonotype turned up a few times. V is TRBV5-6 and J is TRBJ2-5, with a tentative D call TRBD1 (6 bases). This CDR3 region has 14 residues. V lost 2 bases and J 6 bases, leaving 14 bases between the germline ends. Germline V gene sequence: CDR1 SGHDT, CDR2 YYEEEE. CDR3 nucleotide sequence: TGTGCCAGCAGCTTCCCATCCCAGGGGAAGACCCAGTACTTC. It translates to CASSFPSQGKTQYF.

The sample holds many counts of this clonotype. The rearrangement links TRBV28 to TRBJ2-2; D is undetermined. In germline, CDR1 is MDHEN, CDR2 SYDVKM. This CDR3 has 14 amino acids. Deletions cut 2 bases from V and 4 bases from J, with 8 bases between. The CDR3, as DNA: TGTGCCAGCAGTTTAGCGACTGGCACCGGGGAGCTGTTTTTT. Amino acid sequence: CASSLATGTGELFF.

Concerning this clonotype itself: A single base separates this from a much larger clone, so it may be a read error. The CDR3 end shows no conserved phenylalanine or tryptophan, and so a read error is likely. The chain links TRBV10-3 to TRBJ1-2; D may be TRBD1 (6 bases). The CDR3 covers 15 residues. Trimming took off 0 bases at V and 8 bases at J, with 16 bases between the two ends. CDR1 is ENHRY, CDR2 SYGVKD, per germline. CDR3 sequence (DNA): TGTGCCATCAGTGAGTCGGTGGGGGACAATAGAGGCTACACCTAC. Residues: CAISESVGDNRGYTY.

There are a few counts of this clonotype. The chain uses TRBV6-5 and TRBJ1-1; D may be TRBD1 (5 bases). The CDR3 runs to 18 residues. V was pared by 5 bases and J by 0 bases, with 22 bases between. Germline V CDR1 and CDR2: MNHEY, SVGAGI. CDR3 nucleotide sequence: TGTGCCAGCAGTACCCCCCTCGGGACGTATCGCATGAACACTGAAGCTTTCTTT. This encodes CASSTPLGTYRMNTEAFF.

This clonotype was found a few times. The rearrangement links TRBV6-1 to TRBJ2-5; D could derive from TRBD1 or TRBD2 (5 bases each). CDR3 length: 15 amino acids. Germline V CDR1 and CDR2: MNHNS, SASEGT. Trimming removed 2 bases from V and 5 bases from J, with 15 bases in between. The CDR3 region is CASSEPTRGGETQYF. Here the CDR3 DNA reads TGTGCCAGCAGTGAACCCACTAGGGGCGGGGAGACCCAGTACTTC.

In its sample, this clonotype was seen many times. V is TRBV7-3 and J is TRBJ1-1; 7 bases fit TRBD1. The ends lost 4 bases at V and 5 bases at J; junction bases unmatched: 7. Germline V CDR1 and CDR2: SGHTA, FQGTGA. This CDR3 contains 14 residues. Here the CDR3 reads CASSSQGGQTEAFF. CDR3 DNA: TGTGCCAGCAGCTCCCAGGGGGGACAAACTGAAGCTTTCTTT.

The chain has TRBV4-2 and TRBJ2-3; 8 positions agree with TRBD2. The ends lost 3 bases at V and 0 bases at J; junction bases unmatched: 5. This CDR3 has 16 amino acids. Germline values: CDR1 LGHNA, CDR2 YNFKEQ. Here the CDR3 DNA reads TGTGCCAGCAGCCACAGCGGGGGCTCTAGCACAGATACGCAGTATTTT. Translating it yields CASSHSGGSSTDTQYF.

This clonotype has ten or more counts. V usage is TRBV11-2 and J usage is TRBJ1-6; 7 nucleotides match TRBD1. The CDR3 is 17 amino acids. Germline-derived CDR1 and CDR2 are SGHAT and FQNNGV. V shed 1 base and J 7 bases; nucleotides not matched to a gene: 10. As DNA, the CDR3 is TGTGCCAGCAGCTTAGGTTGGAAGGGACAGAACAATTCACCCCTCCACTTT. Encoded protein: CASSLGWKGQNNSPLHF.

This clonotype showed up just a few times. This rearrangement joins TRBV7-8 to TRBJ1-4; D remains unclear. From germline, CDR1 is SGHVS and CDR2 FQNEAQ. The CDR3 length is 15 residues. The germline V and J ends were trimmed by 0 bases and 2 bases, with 7 bases remaining between them. The DNA for the CDR3 is TGTGCCAGCAGCTTAGCGCTCGGGACTAATGAAAAACTGTTTTTT. Translated: CASSLALGTNEKLFF.

Points on this clonotype: Since a much larger clone is just one base distant, this may be a read error. The chain links TRBV10-2 to TRBJ2-1; 9 nucleotides line up with TRBD2. The CDR3 is 15 amino acids. CDR1 is WSHSY and CDR2 is SAAADI in the germline V gene. The CDR3 here is CANSEAGGWLNEQFF. Written as DNA, the CDR3 is TGCGCCAACAGTGAGGCGGGGGGGTGGCTCAATGAGCAGTTCTTC.

This clonotype has a count of ten or more. The genes are TRBV12-3 or TRBV12-4 and TRBJ1-3, with 12 bases aligning to TRBD1. Losses at the gene ends were 4 bases for V and 2 bases for J; bases not matched to a gene: 3. The CDR3 loop spans 16 amino acids. The CDR3 spells CASSSWDRGPGNTIYF. The CDR3 nucleotides are TGTGCCAGCAGTTCCTGGGACAGGGGGCCTGGAAACACCATATATTTT.

This clonotype was seen ten or more times. This chain uses TRBV4-1 with TRBJ2-2; D is unclear. Per the germline V gene, CDR1 is MGHRA and CDR2 is YSYEKL. This CDR3 has 14 residues. V was cut by 4 bases and J by 1 base, with 7 bases left in between. The CDR3 spells CASSPTENTGELFF. CDR3 nucleotide sequence: TGCGCCAGCAGCCCGACCGAGAACACCGGGGAGCTGTTTTTT.

This clonotype was counted a single time. It may be a read error: a sequence one base away is much more abundant. The V gene is TRBV12-3 or TRBV12-4, the J gene TRBJ1-2, with unresolved D. This CDR3 is built from 12 residues. The CDR3 sequence is CASGTRGYGHTF. CDR3 nucleotides: TGTGCCAGCGGAACGCGCGGCTATGGCCACACCTTC.

The sample holds many counts of this clonotype. This chain links TRBV27 with TRBJ2-7; 7 bases are shared with TRBD2. The CDR3 is made up of 14 amino acids. Trimming at V came to 8 bases and at J to 2 bases, leaving 9 bases not matched to a gene. The germline V gene encodes CDR1 MNHEY and CDR2 SMNVEV (reference sequence). The CDR3: CASSREGGAYEQYF. In DNA, the CDR3 is TGTGCCAGCTCCAGGGAGGGCGGGGCCTACGAGCAGTACTTC.

The V gene is TRBV7-3, the J gene TRBJ2-1; 13 bases map to TRBD2. CDR1 and CDR2 (germline): SGHTA, FQGTGA. With 5 bases clipped from V and 7 bases from J, the junction kept 8 bases outside the gene matches. This CDR3 region has 16 residues. The CDR3 loop reads CASSPTGLAGNNEQFF. The CDR3 nucleotides read TGTGCCAGCAGCCCGACGGGACTAGCGGGAAATAATGAGCAGTTCTTC.

This chain joins TRBV20-1 and TRBJ1-2; a weak D match, TRBD1 (5 bases). Germline CDR1 DFQATT, CDR2 SNEGSKA (reference sequence). Trimming left V 6 bases short and J 10 bases short, with 12 bases between. CDR3 length: 10 residues. The CDR3 sequence is CSAWDGDYTF. For the CDR3, the DNA is TGCAGTGCCTGGGACGGGGACTACACCTTC.

This clonotype appeared a few times. V and J are TRBV9 and TRBJ2-2; 9 nucleotides match TRBD2. This CDR3 spans 16 amino acids. Germline V gene sequence: CDR1 SGDLS, CDR2 YYNGEE. Trimming cost V 2 bases and J 2 bases; bases outside gene matches: 4. The CDR3 region is CASSVPTSGNTGELFF. For the CDR3, the DNA is TGTGCCAGCAGCGTCCCGACTAGCGGTAACACCGGGGAGCTGTTTTTT.

This clonotype was detected ten times or more. The V call is TRBV7-8, the J call TRBJ1-2; no clear D. This CDR3 is built from 15 residues. The germline V and J ends were trimmed by 0 bases and 4 bases, with 12 bases remaining between them. Germline lookup yields CDR1 SGHVS and CDR2 FQNEAQ. CDR3 nucleotide sequence: TGTGCCAGCAGCTTAGCGGGCCGTACGATCTATGGCTACACCTTC. This encodes CASSLAGRTIYGYTF.

Many counts were recorded for this clonotype. V usage is TRBV6-5 and J usage is TRBJ2-5; TRBD2 aligns across 7 bases. Germline trimming cut 6 bases from V and 2 bases from J; bases unmatched to any gene: 9. The CDR3 contains 15 residues. Germline-derived CDR1 and CDR2 are MNHEY and SVGAGI. For the CDR3, the DNA is TGTGCCAGCAGAGACGAGCTCGGGGGGCAAGAGACCCAGTACTTC. It codes for CASRDELGGQETQYF.

This clonotype was seen ten or more times. The chain is built from TRBV29-1 and TRBJ1-3; TRBD1 matches at 8 bases. Unmatched junction bases numbered 11, after V lost 6 bases and J lost 4 bases. Looked up from germline, CDR1 is SQVTM and CDR2 is ANQGSEA. The CDR3 spans 15 residues. Written as DNA, the CDR3 is TGCAGCGTCACGGGTGCAGGGGGCAGGGGAAACACCATATATTTT. Amino acids: CSVTGAGGRGNTIYF.

A few counts support this clonotype. J is TRBJ2-7 and V is TRBV5-6; 9 positions match TRBD1. This CDR3 has 14 amino acids. The germline V gene has CDR1 SGHDT and CDR2 YYEEEE. J was trimmed by 5 bases and V by 3 bases; bases with no gene match: 6. The CDR3 here is CASSYLDRGHEQYF. CDR3 sequence (DNA): TGTGCCAGCAGCTACCTGGACAGGGGACACGAGCAGTACTTC.

For the CDR3, the DNA is TGTGCCACCGTAGCGGGAGGTGGGACCGGGGAGCTGTTTTTT. Its protein is CATVAGGGTGELFF. The V gene is TRBV19, the J gene TRBJ2-2, with 10 nucleotides matching TRBD2. The CDR3 runs to 14 residues. With 10 bases clipped from V and 5 bases from J, the junction kept 7 bases outside the gene matches. Looked up from germline, CDR1 is LNHDA and CDR2 is SQIVND (reference sequence). Drawing the rest from reference TRBV19 and TRBJ2-2, the complete variable domain is DGGITQSPKYLFRKEGQNVTLSCEQNLNHDAMYWYRQDPGQGLRLIYYSQIVNDFQKGDIAEGYSVSREKKESFPLTVTSAQKNPTAFYLCATVAGGGTGELFFGEGSRLTVL.

Ten or more counts support this clonotype. V usage is TRBV6-2 or TRBV6-3 and J usage is TRBJ2-7, with 7 bases fitting TRBD2. The CDR3 totals 15 residues. CDR1 and CDR2 (germline): MNHEY, SVGEGT. V trimming: 5 bases; J trimming: 3 bases; junction bases outside the gene matches: 10. The CDR3 is CASSHLAASSYEQYF. The CDR3 DNA reads as TGTGCCAGCAGTCATCTAGCGGCGTCGAGCTACGAGCAGTACTTC.

This clonotype was found many times. The rearrangement links TRBV7-9 to TRBJ2-7; D tentatively fits TRBD1 or TRBD2 (5 bases each). Deletions cut 11 bases from V and 2 bases from J, with 16 bases between. The CDR3 runs to 13 residues. The germline V gene encodes CDR1 SEHNR and CDR2 FQNEAQ (reference sequence). The CDR3 spells CAGTGTDPYEQYF. In DNA form, the CDR3 reads TGTGCCGGCACCGGGACGGACCCCTACGAGCAGTACTTC.

This clonotype was recorded at least ten times. This chain uses TRBV6-1 with TRBJ1-4; D is possibly TRBD1 (6 bases). This CDR3 comprises 18 residues. Trimming took 3 bases from V and 8 from J, leaving 25 bases between them. Per the germline V gene, CDR1 is MNHNS and CDR2 is SASEGT. CDR3 nucleotides: TGTGCCAGCAGTGACTTCGCGGGGGCAGGGCGAGAGGAGGAAAAACTGTTTTTT. Its translation: CASSDFAGAGREEEKLFF.